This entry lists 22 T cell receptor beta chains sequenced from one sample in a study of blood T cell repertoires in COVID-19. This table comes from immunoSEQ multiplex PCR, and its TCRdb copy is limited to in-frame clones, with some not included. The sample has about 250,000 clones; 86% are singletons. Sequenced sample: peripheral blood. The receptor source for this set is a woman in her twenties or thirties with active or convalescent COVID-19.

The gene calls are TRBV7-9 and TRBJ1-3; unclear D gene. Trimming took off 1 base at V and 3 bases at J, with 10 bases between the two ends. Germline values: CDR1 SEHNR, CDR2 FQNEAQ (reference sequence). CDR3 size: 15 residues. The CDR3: CASSLGGQYGNTIYF. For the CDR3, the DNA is TGTGCCAGCAGCTTAGGAGGCCAGTATGGAAACACCATATATTTT.

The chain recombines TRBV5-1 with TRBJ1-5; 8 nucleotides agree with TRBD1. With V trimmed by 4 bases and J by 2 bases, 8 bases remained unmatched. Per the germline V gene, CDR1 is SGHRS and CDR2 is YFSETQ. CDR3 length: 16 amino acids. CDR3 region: CASSPGQGRGNQPQHF. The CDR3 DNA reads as TGCGCCAGCAGCCCAGGACAGGGAAGAGGCAATCAGCCCCAGCATTTT.

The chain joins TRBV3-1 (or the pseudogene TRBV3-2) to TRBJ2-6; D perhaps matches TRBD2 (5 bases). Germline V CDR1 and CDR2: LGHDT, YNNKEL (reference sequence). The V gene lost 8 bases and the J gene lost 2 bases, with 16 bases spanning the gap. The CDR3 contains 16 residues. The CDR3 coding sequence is TGTGCCAGCTTTAACTTTAGCGTCCCTGGGGCCAACGTCCTGACTTTC. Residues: CASFNFSVPGANVLTF.

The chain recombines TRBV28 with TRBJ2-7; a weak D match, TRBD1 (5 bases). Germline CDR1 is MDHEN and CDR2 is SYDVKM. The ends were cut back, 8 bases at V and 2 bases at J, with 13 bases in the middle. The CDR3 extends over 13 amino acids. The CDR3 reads CASATASPYEQYF. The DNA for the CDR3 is TGTGCCAGCGCGACAGCCTCCCCCTACGAGCAGTACTTC.

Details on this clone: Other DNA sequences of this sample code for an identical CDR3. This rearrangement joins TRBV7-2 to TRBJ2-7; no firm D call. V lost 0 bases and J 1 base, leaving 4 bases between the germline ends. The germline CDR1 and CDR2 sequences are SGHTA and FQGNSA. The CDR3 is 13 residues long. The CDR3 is CASSLARSYEQYF. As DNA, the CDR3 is TGTGCCAGCAGCTTAGCACGGTCCTACGAGCAGTACTTC.

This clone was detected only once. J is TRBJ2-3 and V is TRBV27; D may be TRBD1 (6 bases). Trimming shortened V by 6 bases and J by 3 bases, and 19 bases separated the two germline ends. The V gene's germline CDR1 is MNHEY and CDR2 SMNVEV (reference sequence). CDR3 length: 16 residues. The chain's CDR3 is CASSPTSWGLTDTQYF. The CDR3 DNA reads TGTGCCAGCAGCCCGACCTCTTGGGGGCTGACAGATACGCAGTATTTT.

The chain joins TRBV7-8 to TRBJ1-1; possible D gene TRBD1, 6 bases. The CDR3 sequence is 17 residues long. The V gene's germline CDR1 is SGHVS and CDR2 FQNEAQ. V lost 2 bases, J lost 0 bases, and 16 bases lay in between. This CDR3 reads CASSLTGAGALNTEAFF. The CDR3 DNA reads TGTGCCAGCAGCTTAACCGGGGCAGGGGCCCTGAACACTGAAGCTTTCTTT.

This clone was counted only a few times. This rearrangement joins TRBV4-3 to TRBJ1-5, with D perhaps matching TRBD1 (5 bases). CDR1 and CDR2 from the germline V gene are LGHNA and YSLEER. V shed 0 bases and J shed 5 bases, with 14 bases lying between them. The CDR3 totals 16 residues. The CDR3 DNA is TGCGCCAGCAGCCAAGATCCCGGGGGAAGGGATCAGCCCCAGCATTTT. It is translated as CASSQDPGGRDQPQHF.

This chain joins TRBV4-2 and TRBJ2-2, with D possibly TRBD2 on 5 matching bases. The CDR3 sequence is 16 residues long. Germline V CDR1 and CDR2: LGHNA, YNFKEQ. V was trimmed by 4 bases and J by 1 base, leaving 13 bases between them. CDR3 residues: CASSPRADRNTGELFF. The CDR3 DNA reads TGTGCCAGCAGCCCGAGGGCGGACCGGAACACCGGGGAGCTGTTTTTT.

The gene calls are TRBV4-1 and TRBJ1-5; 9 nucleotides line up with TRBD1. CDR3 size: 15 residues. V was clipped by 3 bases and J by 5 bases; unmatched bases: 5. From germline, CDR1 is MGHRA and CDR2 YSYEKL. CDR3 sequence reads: CASSQRQGGYQPQHF. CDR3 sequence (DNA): TGCGCCAGCAGCCAGAGACAGGGGGGCTATCAGCCCCAGCATTTT.

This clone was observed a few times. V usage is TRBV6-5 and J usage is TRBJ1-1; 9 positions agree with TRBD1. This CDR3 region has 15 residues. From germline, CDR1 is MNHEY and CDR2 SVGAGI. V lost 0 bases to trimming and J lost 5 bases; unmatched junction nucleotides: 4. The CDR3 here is CASSYSGQGLTEAFF. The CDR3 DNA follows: TGTGCCAGCAGTTACTCAGGACAGGGGTTGACTGAAGCTTTCTTT.

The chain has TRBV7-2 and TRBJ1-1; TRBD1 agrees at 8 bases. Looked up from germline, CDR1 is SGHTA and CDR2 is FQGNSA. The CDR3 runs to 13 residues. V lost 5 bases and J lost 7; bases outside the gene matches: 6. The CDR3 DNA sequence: TGTGCCAGCAGCCGTAGGACAGGGCTTGAAGCTTTCTTT. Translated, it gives CASSRRTGLEAFF.

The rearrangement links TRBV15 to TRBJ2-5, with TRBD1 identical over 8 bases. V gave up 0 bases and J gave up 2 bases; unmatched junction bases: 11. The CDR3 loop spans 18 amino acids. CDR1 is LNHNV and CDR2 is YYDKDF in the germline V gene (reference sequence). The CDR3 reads CATSRDPGRGPFQETQYF. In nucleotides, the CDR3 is TGTGCCACCAGCAGAGATCCCGGCAGGGGGCCTTTTCAAGAGACCCAGTACTTC.

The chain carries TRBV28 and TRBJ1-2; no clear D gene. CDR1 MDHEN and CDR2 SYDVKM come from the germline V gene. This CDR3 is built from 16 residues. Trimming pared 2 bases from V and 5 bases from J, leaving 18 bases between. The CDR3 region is CASSLPGEVGGYGYTF. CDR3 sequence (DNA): TGTGCCAGCAGTTTACCCGGGGAGGTGGGCGGGTATGGCTACACCTTC.

CDR3 nucleotides: TGTGCCAGCAGCTCTCCCGAGGTGCCCTCTGGAAACACCATATATTTT. Translating gives CASSSPEVPSGNTIYF. The V gene is TRBV7-9, the J gene TRBJ1-3; no clear D. CDR1 and CDR2 from the germline V gene are SEHNR and FQNEAQ (reference sequence). Trimming left V 4 bases short and J 0 bases short, with 13 bases between. The CDR3 contains 16 residues.

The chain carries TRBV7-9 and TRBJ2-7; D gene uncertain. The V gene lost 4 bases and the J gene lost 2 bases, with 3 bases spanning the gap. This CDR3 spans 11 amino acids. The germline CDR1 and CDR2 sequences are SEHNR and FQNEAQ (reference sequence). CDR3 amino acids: CASSSTYEQYF. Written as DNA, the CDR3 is TGTGCCAGCAGCTCAACCTACGAGCAGTACTTC. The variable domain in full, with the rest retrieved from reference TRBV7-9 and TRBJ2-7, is DTGVSQNPRHKITKRGQNVTFRCDPISEHNRLYWYRQTLGQGPEFLTYFQNEAQLEKSRLLSDRFSAERPKGSFSTLEIQRTEQGDSAMYLCASSSTYEQYFGPGTRLTVT.

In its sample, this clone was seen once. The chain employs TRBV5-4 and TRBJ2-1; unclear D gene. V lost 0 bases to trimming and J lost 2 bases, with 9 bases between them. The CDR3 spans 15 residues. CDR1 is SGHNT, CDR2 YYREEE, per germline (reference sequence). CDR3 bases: TGTGCCAGCAGCTTGGCTCTAGATCCCTACAATGAGCAGTTCTTC. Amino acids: CASSLALDPYNEQFF.

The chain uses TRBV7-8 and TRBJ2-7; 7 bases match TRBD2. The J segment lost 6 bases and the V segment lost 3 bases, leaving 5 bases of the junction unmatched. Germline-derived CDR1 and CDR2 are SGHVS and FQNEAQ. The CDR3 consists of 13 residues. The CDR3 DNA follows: TGTGCCAGCAGCTTTGGGGGAGGGGTCGAGCAGTACTTC. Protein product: CASSFGGGVEQYF.

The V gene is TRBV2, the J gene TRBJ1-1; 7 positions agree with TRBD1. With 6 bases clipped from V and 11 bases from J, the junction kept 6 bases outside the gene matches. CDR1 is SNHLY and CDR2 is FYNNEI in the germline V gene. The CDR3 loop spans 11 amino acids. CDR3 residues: CASRGEGAAFF. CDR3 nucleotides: TGTGCCAGCAGGGGTGAGGGGGCGGCTTTCTTT.

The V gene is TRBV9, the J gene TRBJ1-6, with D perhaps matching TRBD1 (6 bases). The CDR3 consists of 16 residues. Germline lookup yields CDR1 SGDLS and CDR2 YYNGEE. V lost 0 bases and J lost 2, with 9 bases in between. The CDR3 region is CASSVDQGPYNSPLHF. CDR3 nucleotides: TGTGCCAGCAGCGTAGATCAGGGGCCCTATAATTCACCCCTCCACTTT.

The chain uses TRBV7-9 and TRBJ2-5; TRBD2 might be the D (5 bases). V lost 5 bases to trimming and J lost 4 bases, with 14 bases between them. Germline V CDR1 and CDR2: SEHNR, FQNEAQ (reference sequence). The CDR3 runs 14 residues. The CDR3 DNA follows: TGTGCCAGCAGCCCCCGGGGAGAAGCAGAGACCCAGTACTTC. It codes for CASSPRGEAETQYF. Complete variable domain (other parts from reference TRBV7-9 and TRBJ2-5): DTGVSQNPRHKITKRGQNVTFRCDPISEHNRLYWYRQTLGQGPEFLTYFQNEAQLEKSRLLSDRFSAERPKGSFSTLEIQRTEQGDSAMYLCASSPRGEAETQYFGPGTRLLVL.

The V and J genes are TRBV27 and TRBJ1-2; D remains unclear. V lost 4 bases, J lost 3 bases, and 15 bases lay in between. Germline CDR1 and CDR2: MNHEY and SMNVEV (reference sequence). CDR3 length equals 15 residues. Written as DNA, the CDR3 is TGTGCCAGCAGTTCCCGACACCCGTCTCACTATGGCTACACCTTC. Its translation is CASSSRHPSHYGYTF.